This T cell receptor (beta chain) was documented in a study of post-analysis software for immune sequencing data (dated by TCRdb to 2013 to 2016). With respect to the entire study: Disease courses on record covered relapsing-remitting, secondary progressive and progressive-relapsing multiple sclerosis, though some patients had no subtype annotation. The multiple sclerosis patient repertoires were compared with under 13 previously published healthy control repertoires from donors aged roughly 6 to 27 years. A subset of samples was prepared in parallel using single-end sample barcoding, then pooled and co-amplified after Illumina adapter ligation. General conclusions and limits of the study: Four or five TRBV segments, including TRBV5-6, TRBV5-1 and TRBV20-1, were significantly more frequent in patients than controls. Direct clustering with F measure showed strong co-clustering of samples prepared in the same batch, prompting a batch-effect correction. Multiple sclerosis patients had significantly lower normalized Chao1 diversity than controls, a result that suggests substantial peripheral T-cell clonal expansion. The control group was slightly older than the multiple sclerosis patient group.

TCR beta repertoires were profiled from peripheral blood of more than ten young patients with multiple sclerosis to demonstrate the VDJtools post-analysis software. Multiple sclerosis patients were children and adolescents aged roughly 6 to 17 years. This clonotype has just a few counts. The antigen it recognizes is unknown. Base qualities are not at hand, and no much larger clone is one base apart. The library was made by PCR. TCRdb shows the sequencer as Illumina HiSeq 2500. To reduce PCR and sequencing biases, unique molecular identifiers were built into the TCR beta cDNA libraries. Every 1 to 10 million input T cells yielded about 500,000 cDNA molecules, meaning each molecule approximated one T cell. The same protocol used for the earlier healthy control dataset was applied to prepare and sequence the patient libraries. Samples belonging to the same batch were prepared together, multiplexed and sequenced on a shared HiSeq lane. In the authors' own workflow: Raw barcoded reads were processed with MIGEC, and single-read molecular identifier groups were discarded before consensus assembly and CDR3 extraction. VDJtools was used for post-analysis of the clonotype tables, and diversity was normalized by down-sampling every dataset to the size of the smallest sample. To correct batch-related cross-sample contamination, repertoire overlap clustering matched CDR3 amino acid sequences but not nucleotide sequences. The public reads were reprocessed in TCRdb via fastp at Q25 and MiXCR, keeping in-frame beta chains. For every CDR3 protein sequence, its rows merge into one entry that carries the most common genes and DNA. TCRdb assigned the V and J calls; the authors' analysis was not used. In all, the sample holds about 500,000 distinct CDR3 sequences, and less than 45% of those were seen once. The ten largest clones capture roughly an eighth of the sample.

The CDR3, from cysteine to phenylalanine, totals 14 residues. Only the CDR3 DNA is retained, 42 bases long and in frame from the first base. V lost 3 bases and J lost 1 base; the stretch between them is 10 bases long. CDR1 and CDR2 were assigned from the germline V gene (reference sequence) as LGHDT and YNNKEL. The clonotype comes from a girl aged 5-17 years with multiple sclerosis. The sequence is built from TRBV3-1 and TRBJ2-7; the D gene cannot be resolved reliably. Sequences were obtained from blood. The sequence in DNA is TGTGCCAGCAGCCAGGCCGGGCCATCCTACGAGCAGTACTTC. Protein translation: CASSQAGPSYEQYF.